These T cell receptor beta chains were read from a single sample in a study of CD4+ T cells in melanoma. Profiling relied on immunoSEQ multiplex PCR, and the TCRdb table lists in-frame clones only, not all of them. The sample records about 55,000 clones, about 72% being singletons. Sample: tumor tissue. These receptors came from a human donor with melanoma. CDR3s include the opening cysteine and the closing phenylalanine or tryptophan. D genes are given only for firm matches. Clone size is not always given. Where it is, it says once, few, many or a class for expanded clones.

cdr3_aa | cdr3_nt | j_call | clone_size | v_call | d_call
CASSLDGTGGDTQYF | TGTGCCAGCAGCTTAGATGGGACAGGGGGGGATACGCAGTATTTT | TRBJ2-3 | NA | TRBV7-9 | TRBD1
CASSAGTGPYDEQFF | TGTGCCAGCAGTGCGGGGACAGGCCCCTACGATGAGCAGTTCTTC | TRBJ2-1 | once | TRBV6-1 | TRBD1
CASTSDTSYNSPLHF | TGTGCCAGCACCTCAGACACCTCCTATAATTCACCCCTCCACTTT | TRBJ1-6 | many | TRBV7-2 | NA
CASGDSFNYGYTF | TGTGCCAGCGGCGACAGTTTTAACTATGGCTACACCTTC | TRBJ1-2 | many | TRBV6-6 | NA
CASSRWEGQPQHF | TGTGCCAGTAGTAGGTGGGAGGGACAGCCCCAGCATTTT | TRBJ1-5 | NA | TRBV19 | NA
CASSFSDTETNYGYTF | TGTGCCAGCAGCTTCTCGGACACGGAGACTAACTATGGCTACACCTTC | TRBJ1-2 | few | TRBV7-9 | NA
CASSPRQGYNEQFF | TGTGCCAGCTCACCTCGACAGGGATACAATGAGCAGTTCTTC | TRBJ2-1 | NA | TRBV18 | TRBD1
CASSQDGQGLTDTQYF | TGCGCCAGCAGCCAAGATGGACAGGGGCTCACAGATACGCAGTATTTT | TRBJ2-3 | NA | TRBV4-1 | TRBD1
CASSPQATDTQYF | TGTGCCAGCTCACCACAGGCCACAGATACGCAGTATTTT | TRBJ2-3 | NA | TRBV18 | NA
CASRLSGTAYGYTF | TGTGCCAGCAGGTTATCCGGGACAGCCTATGGCTACACCTTC | TRBJ1-2 | many | TRBV7-9 | TRBD1
CASSFRTSAEAFF | TGCGCCAGCAGCTTTCGGACCAGCGCTGAAGCTTTCTTT | TRBJ1-1 | NA | TRBV5-1 | NA
CASSDMSTGELFF | TGTGCCAGCAGTGACATGAGCACCGGGGAGCTGTTTTTT | TRBJ2-2 | NA | TRBV6-4 | NA
CSVEDWGQKAFF | TGCAGCGTTGAAGATTGGGGACAGAAAGCTTTCTTT | TRBJ1-1 | NA | TRBV29-1 | TRBD1
CASRGTVNSPLHF | TGTGCCAGTAGGGGGACAGTAAATTCACCCCTCCACTTT | TRBJ1-6 | NA | TRBV19 | TRBD1
CASSPRGQFNYGYTF | TGTGCCAGCAGCCCCAGGGGGCAGTTTAACTATGGCTACACCTTC | TRBJ1-2 | NA | TRBV7-8 | TRBD1
CASSQDSSGGDYEQYF | TGCGCCAGCAGCCAAGATTCTAGCGGGGGGGACTACGAGCAGTACTTC | TRBJ2-7 | NA | TRBV4-3 | TRBD2
CATSRDLSREEQYF | TGTGCCACCAGCAGAGATCTAAGCAGGGAAGAGCAGTACTTC | TRBJ2-7 | NA | TRBV15 | NA
CASGQSPDGRSVNTEAFF | TGTGCTAGTGGTCAATCCCCGGACGGACGATCGGTGAACACTGAAGCTTTCTTT | TRBJ1-1 | NA | TRBV12-5 | NA
CSARGGSEAFF | TGCAGTGCTAGAGGCGGGAGTGAAGCTTTCTTT | TRBJ1-1 | NA | TRBV20-1 | NA
CASSQTSGAHEQYF | TGCGCCAGCAGCCAAACCTCGGGAGCCCACGAGCAGTACTTC | TRBJ2-7 | few | TRBV4-3 | NA
CASSSRDRSNSPLHF | TGCGCCAGCAGCTCGCGGGACAGGAGTAATTCACCCCTCCACTTT | TRBJ1-6 | NA | TRBV5-1 | TRBD1
CASSQVSLDTEAFF | TGTGCCAGCAGCCAAGTTTCGTTGGACACTGAAGCTTTCTTT | TRBJ1-1 | medium-sized | TRBV14 | NA
CASSFRTSGGQETQYF | TGTGCCAGCAGCTTCCGGACTAGCGGGGGTCAAGAGACCCAGTACTTC | TRBJ2-5 | NA | TRBV7-2 | TRBD2
CASSALGVLAANEKLFF | TGTGCCAGCAGTGCCCTGGGGGTATTGGCCGCTAATGAAAAACTGTTTTTT | TRBJ1-4 | NA | TRBV25-1 | NA
CASSQEGLAGPRAKNIQYF | TGTGCCAGCAGCCAAGAGGGACTAGCGGGGCCCAGAGCCAAAAACATTCAGTACTTC | TRBJ2-4 | many | TRBV4-2 | TRBD2
CASSIDYNEQFF | TGTGCCAGTAGTATAGATTACAATGAGCAGTTCTTC | TRBJ2-1 | few | TRBV19 | NA
CASSPGGGGELFF | TGTGCCAGCAGCCCCGGGGGCGGCGGGGAGCTGTTTTTT | TRBJ2-2 | NA | TRBV7-3 | NA
CASSLLSGGNSPLHF | TGTGCCAGCAGTTTGTTGAGCGGGGGAAATTCACCCCTCCACTTT | TRBJ1-6 | NA | TRBV27 | NA
CASSSGDFSYEQYF | TGTGCCAGCAGTTCGGGGGATTTCTCCTACGAGCAGTACTTC | TRBJ2-7 | NA | TRBV6-1 | NA
CASRYWLNTEAFF | TGTGCCAGCAGGTACTGGTTGAACACTGAAGCTTTCTTT | TRBJ1-1 | NA | TRBV6-5 | NA
CASRQGTQPQHF | TGTGCCAGCAGACAGGGGACCCAGCCCCAGCATTTT | TRBJ1-5 | few | TRBV19 | TRBD1
CASSLVGLGTDTQYF | TGTGCCAGCAGCTTGGTGGGCTTGGGCACAGATACGCAGTATTTT | TRBJ2-3 | NA | TRBV5-6 | NA
CASSFKPRDEKLFF | TGTGCCAGCAGTTTTAAACCGAGAGATGAAAAACTGTTTTTT | TRBJ1-4 | once | TRBV6-5 | NA
CASSRDREGYEQFF | TGTGCCAGCTCACGGGACAGGGAGGGATATGAGCAGTTCTTC | TRBJ2-1 | NA | TRBV18 | TRBD1
CASSEDLYYGYTF | TGTGCCAGCAGTGAGGATCTATACTATGGCTACACCTTC | TRBJ1-2 | NA | TRBV6-1 | NA
CASGGQVHNSPLHF | TGTGCCAGCGGAGGACAGGTTCATAATTCACCCCTCCACTTT | TRBJ1-6 | NA | TRBV2 | TRBD1
CASSLGQPGTRLNIQYF | TGCGCCAGCAGCTTGGGACAGCCCGGGACTCGCCTAAACATTCAGTACTTC | TRBJ2-4 | many | TRBV5-1 | NA
CASSAPEPGETQYF | TGTGCCAGCAGTGCGCCCGAGCCCGGGGAGACCCAGTACTTC | TRBJ2-5 | NA | TRBV28 | NA
CAISDKENSYGYTF | TGTGCCATCAGTGATAAGGAAAATAGCTATGGCTACACCTTC | TRBJ1-2 | NA | TRBV10-3 | NA
CASSHLGTTNTGELFF | TGCGCCAGCAGCCACTTGGGGACGACGAACACCGGGGAGCTGTTTTTT | TRBJ2-2 | NA | TRBV4-1 | NA
CASSLGQGAYNEQFF | TGTGCCAGCAGTCTGGGACAGGGGGCCTACAATGAGCAGTTCTTC | TRBJ2-1 | NA | TRBV2 | TRBD1
CASSLTGSSTDTQYF | TGTGCCAGCAGCTTAACGGGGTCTAGCACAGATACGCAGTATTTT | TRBJ2-3 | once | TRBV7-8 | NA
CASSLNGLSYEQYF | TGTGCCAGCAGCTTAAACGGATTAAGCTACGAGCAGTACTTC | TRBJ2-7 | medium-sized | TRBV7-2 | NA
CASSLARDGSGYTF | TGTGCCAGCAGCTTGGCCAGGGACGGATCTGGCTACACCTTC | TRBJ1-2 | many | TRBV5-4 | NA